This TCR beta chain emerged from a study of shared clonotypes between healthy human individuals. Naivety among CD8 cells was defined by CD45RO negativity and positive CCR7 selection, thereby excluding terminally differentiated effector memory CD45RA+ cells. V gave up 1 base and J gave up 5 bases, with 9 bases separating them. From germline, CDR1 is SEHNR and CDR2 FQNEAQ (reference sequence). The length of the CDR3 is 15 residues. TCRdb keeps only in-frame clones here, not all; method: immunoSEQ multiplex PCR. The table includes roughly 2 million clones, about 95% detected once. Comment on this clone: The antigen is not known.

Overall study results and limits: Generation probability values for non-shared clonotypes were lower than those for clonotypes shared by all four donors. A small donor pool kept down the genetic and exposure-history diversity that was represented. Sampling was confined to blood; repertoires within tissues likely differ. The study generally estimated greater richness for naive than memory subsets.

This TCR was recovered from a young man in good health. The sample was naive CD8+ T cells sorted from blood. The rearrangement links TRBV7-9 to TRBJ1-6; D not certain. CDR3 residues: CASSLVDPDNSPLHF. For the CDR3, the DNA is TGTGCCAGCAGCTTAGTTGACCCCGATAATTCACCCCTCCACTTT.